Sequencing of this T cell receptor (beta chain) was carried out in a study of blood T cell repertoires in COVID-19. Some clones are missing from TCRdb's copy, which holds only in-frame ones; the method was immunoSEQ multiplex PCR. In the table there are 60,000 to 65,000 clones, around 82% of which are singletons. Trimming at V came to 5 bases and at J to 4 bases, leaving 14 bases not matched to a gene. The CDR3 spans 16 residues. Germline V gives CDR1 SGHAT, CDR2 FQNNGV. This clone has more than one count but fewer than ten. The chain recombines TRBV11-2 with TRBJ2-7; 7 nucleotides match TRBD1. This clonotype originated in a man between 60 and 70 years old with COVID-19, enrolled during active disease. Sequencing input: peripheral blood. The CDR3 DNA follows: TGTGCCAGCAGCCAGGAACCGAGACAGGGTGATTACGAGCAGTACTTC. This encodes CASSQEPRQGDYEQYF.